This T cell receptor beta chain derives from a study of blood T cell repertoires in COVID-19 (TCRdb year 2020). The study in broad terms: Collaborator samples came from the United States, Italy and Spain and covered acute and convalescent phases of COVID-19. Where available, HLA class I and class II types were obtained from metadata supplied by the sample provider rather than from assay-based typing. The samples were drawn from two sources: the first 160 participants of the ongoing ImmuneRACE study, and 1,000 to 1,500 subjects contributed by 6 global collaborators. The repertoires were released in a freely available public database meant as a resource for research on the immune response to SARS-CoV-2. A de-identified subject ID, COVID-19 status, age in years and sex were almost always included in the sample metadata. The dataset comprised deeply sampled blood TCRbeta repertoires from subjects exposed to, actively infected with, or recovered from COVID-19. The material from the prospective study consisted of cDNA or gDNA derived from T cells, B-cell-depleted T cells, or PBMCs.

TCRbeta CDR3 regions were amplified from genomic DNA by means of the immunoSEQ Assay, a bias-controlled multiplex PCR. The study's own analysis went as follows. The number of nucleated cells in each sample was estimated from the amplification of reference gene primers within the assay. Sequence reads were collapsed and filtered to measure the absolute abundance of every unique TCRbeta CDR3 rearrangement. For each sample, productive Simpson clonality was calculated by taking the square root of Simpson's diversity index across productive rearrangements. TCRdb obtained this table from immuneACCESS and retained in-frame rearrangements with V and J assigned. These tables miss some clones; where compared with another copy, unresolved V genes account for less than half of the shortfall, and the remainder is unexplained. Clonal size and the V and J genes are those of that table, whereas D and trimming came from the DNA. The sample profile shows about 480,000 clones; roughly nine tenths of them were found once. Less than 9% of the sample comes from the top ten.

One collaborating source in Seattle enrolled patients during active infection and followed them longitudinally through the course of disease. The collaborating institutions used their own protocols to collect whole blood in K2EDTA tubes. Collaborator samples were shipped for TCRbeta analysis as frozen whole blood, isolated PBMCs, or DNA extracted from either sample type. Study-wide findings and limitations: The quantity of clinical and demographic metadata differed by source and by participant and was supplied without curation.

From the cysteine up to the phenylalanine, the CDR3 has a length of 12 residues. The DNA shown is the 36-base CDR3, in frame from base 1. Via the germline V gene, CDR1 is ENHRY and CDR2 SYGVKD. At the junction V is shortened by 3 bases and J by 4 bases, with 7 bases in between. Of note for this clone: Its antigen remains undetermined. There are no base qualities to consult, and no much larger clone falls within one base. Other DNA sequences in this sample translate to the same CDR3.

The sequence derives from a woman aged 45-65 years with COVID-19, enrolled during active disease. The V and J segments used are TRBV10-3 and TRBJ2-7, with no reliable assignment of the D segment. The sample consisted of peripheral blood. The DNA sequence reads TGTGCCATCAGTGACCTCAGTTACGAGCAGTACTTC. Its translation reads: CAISDLSYEQYF.